A single sample is the source of the 30 T cell receptor beta chains below, sequenced in a study of CD8 T cells in Susac syndrome. Random hexamers were used to reverse transcribe about 0.45 to 1 ug of RNA. TCRdb analysed the immunoSEQ multiplex PCR reads with MiXCR anew, one entry per CDR3 protein. The table has some 240,000 distinct CDR3 sequences, 90% to 96% seen once; the top ten hold approximately 0.1%. Sequencing used CD4+ T cells from PBMCs. The receptor source for this set is a human donor with Susac syndrome.

The V gene is TRBV18, the J gene TRBJ1-2; D is ambiguous. The germline V gene has CDR1 KGHSH and CDR2 LQKENI. Trimming removed 2 bases from V and 4 bases from J, with 11 bases in between. This CDR3 comprises 14 residues. The CDR3 DNA reads as TGTGCCAGCTCACCAGGATTAGAGACCTATGGCTACACCTTC. Amino acids: CASSPGLETYGYTF.

The gene calls are TRBV7-9 and TRBJ2-7; D call uncertain. This CDR3 has 15 amino acids. Germline CDR1 and CDR2: SEHNR and FQNEAQ (reference sequence). V gave up 5 bases and J gave up 0 bases, with 14 bases separating them. The CDR3 is CASSLRFGSSYEQYF. Here the CDR3 DNA reads TGTGCCAGCAGCCTACGCTTCGGGTCCTCCTACGAGCAGTACTTC. Supplemented by reference TRBV7-9 and TRBJ2-7, the full variable domain reads DTGVSQNPRHKITKRGQNVTFRCDPISEHNRLYWYRQTLGQGPEFLTYFQNEAQLEKSRLLSDRFSAERPKGSFSTLEIQRTEQGDSAMYLCASSLRFGSSYEQYFGPGTRLTVT.

The V call is TRBV4-1, the J call TRBJ2-7, with a weak D call TRBD2 (6 bases). Per germline, CDR1 MGHRA and CDR2 YSYEKL. CDR3 length: 19 amino acids. Deletions cut 2 bases from V and 1 base from J, with 24 bases between. The CDR3 loop is CASSQISGVAGLGSYEQYF. The CDR3 DNA reads as TGCGCCAGCAGCCAAATTTCGGGAGTCGCGGGTTTGGGGTCCTACGAGCAGTACTTC.

The sample holds a few counts of this clonotype. Here the CDR3 reads CASSVPGLAGNEQFF. The DNA for the CDR3 is TGTGCCAGCAGTGTCCCGGGACTAGCGGGTAATGAGCAGTTCTTC. The chain combines TRBV25-1 with TRBJ2-1; TRBD2 agrees at 12 bases. The CDR3 spans 15 residues. The V gene's germline CDR1 is MGHDK and CDR2 SYGVNS. After removal of 4 bases from V and 7 bases from J, the junction contained 5 bases not matched to a gene.

The J gene is TRBJ1-2, the V gene TRBV7-3; TRBD1 matches at 9 bases. This CDR3 is 15 amino acids long. V lost 4 bases, J lost 7 bases, and 10 bases stayed unmatched. CDR1 and CDR2 (germline): SGHTA, FQGTGA. The CDR3 reads CASSSGTQGASGYTF. Written as DNA, the CDR3 is TGTGCCAGCAGCTCGGGCACACAGGGGGCCTCTGGCTACACCTTC.

CDR3 sequence (DNA): TGCGCCAGCAGCGGAACAGGTGGCGGCATTCAGTACTTC. Protein: CASSGTGGGIQYF. V usage is TRBV5-1 and J usage is TRBJ2-4, with a weak D call TRBD1 (5 bases). V dropped 4 bases and J dropped 9 bases, with 14 bases sitting between them. The CDR3 sequence is 13 residues long. Germline V lookup: CDR1 SGHRS, CDR2 YFSETQ.

The chain recombines TRBV25-1 with TRBJ2-5; TRBD1 matches 9 bases. Trimming removed 8 bases from V and 4 bases from J; junction bases left unmatched: 5. CDR3 length: 13 residues. Germline CDR1 MGHDK, CDR2 SYGVNS. Written as DNA, the CDR3 is TGTGCCAGCGCCCCACAGGGGGCAGAGACCCAGTACTTC. Protein product: CASAPQGAETQYF. Full variable domain (missing parts from reference TRBV25-1 and TRBJ2-5): EADIYQTPRYLVIGTGKKITLECSQTMGHDKMYWYQQDPGMELHLIHYSYGVNSTEKGDLSSESTVSRIRTEHFPLTLESARPSHTSQYLCASAPQGAETQYFGPGTRLLVL.

V usage is TRBV30 and J usage is TRBJ2-7; D gene unclear. With 2 bases removed from V and 4 bases from J, the gap between germline ends came to 18 bases. The CDR3 runs 15 residues. Germline V gives CDR1 GTSNPN, CDR2 SVGIG (reference sequence). The CDR3, as DNA: TGTGCCTGGAGTTTTAAAGGCCATTCCGGGTACGAGCAGTACTTC. This translates into CAWSFKGHSGYEQYF.

V usage is TRBV7-9 and J usage is TRBJ1-5; 12 positions match TRBD1. This CDR3 is 16 amino acids long. Germline CDR1 is SEHNR and CDR2 is FQNEAQ (reference sequence). V dropped 5 bases and J dropped 4; count of bases not matched to a gene: 6. The CDR3 is CASSPGTGGLNQPQHF. The CDR3 region has the DNA TGTGCCAGCAGCCCGGGGACAGGGGGCCTGAATCAGCCCCAGCATTTT.

The chain is built from TRBV18 and TRBJ1-5, with 9 bases aligning to TRBD1. This CDR3 has 16 amino acids. Per germline, CDR1 KGHSH and CDR2 LQKENI. With V trimmed by 6 bases and J by 4 bases, 10 bases remained unmatched. CDR3 nucleotides: TGTGCCAGCTCTATGGGACAGGGATTCGGGAATCAGCCCCAGCATTTT. Encoded protein: CASSMGQGFGNQPQHF.

The V gene is TRBV25-1, the J gene TRBJ1-2; TRBD1 matches 8 bases. Germline CDR1 MGHDK, CDR2 SYGVNS. The CDR3 totals 17 residues. V was clipped by 3 bases and J by 7 bases; unmatched bases: 16. Here the CDR3 DNA reads TGTGCCAGCAGTGATCCCGGCGGTCTCGGCCAGGGGGCTGGCTACACCTTC. This translates into CASSDPGGLGQGAGYTF.

A single count supports this clonotype. V usage is TRBV28 and J usage is TRBJ2-1, with TRBD1 as a possible D gene (7 bases). The CDR3 covers 14 residues. Germline V gene data show CDR1 as MDHEN and CDR2 as SYDVKM. The germline V and J ends were trimmed by 2 bases and 8 bases, with 13 bases remaining between them. The DNA for the CDR3 is TGTGCCAGCAGTTTAAGACAGGGAGGCGATGAGCAGTTCTTC. It yields the protein CASSLRQGGDEQFF.

The rearrangement uses TRBV2 and TRBJ2-5; 10 nucleotides agree with TRBD2. Trimming at V came to 8 bases and at J to 5 bases, leaving 11 bases not matched to a gene. Germline lookup yields CDR1 SNHLY and CDR2 FYNNEI. The CDR3 covers 15 residues. The DNA of the CDR3 is TGTGCCAGCGACGAGGCTAGCGGGAGAGTGGAGACCCAGTACTTC. It translates to CASDEASGRVETQYF.

The rearrangement joins TRBV7-9 to TRBJ2-3; 12 bases match TRBD2. This CDR3 is 15 amino acids long. Looked up from germline, CDR1 is SEHNR and CDR2 is FQNEAQ (reference sequence). V lost 5 bases to trimming and J lost 4 bases; unmatched junction nucleotides: 4. As DNA, the CDR3 is TGTGCCAGCAGCCCAAGACTAGCGGGAGCAGATACGCAGTATTTT. Translating it yields CASSPRLAGADTQYF.

This rearrangement joins TRBV10-3 to TRBJ1-1; 9 nucleotides match TRBD1. CDR1 is ENHRY and CDR2 is SYGVKD in the germline V gene. CDR3 length equals 11 residues. V was pared by 10 bases and J by 6 bases, with 3 bases of the junction left unmatched. The CDR3 spells CATQGAAEAFF. Written as DNA, the CDR3 is TGTGCCACACAGGGGGCTGCTGAAGCTTTCTTT.

The chain uses TRBV12-2 and TRBJ2-2; TRBD1, the table's D call, lacks a check against the DNA. TRBV12-2 is termed a pseudogene. The CDR3 spans 12 residues. The DNA of the CDR3 is TGTGCAAGGCTCCGGGACACCGGGGAGCTGTTTTTT. The encoded protein is CARLRDTGELFF.

This clonotype was found once. The chain combines TRBV3-1 with TRBJ1-1; D unresolved. Trimming removed 4 bases at V and 4 bases at J, with 16 bases between. This CDR3 contains 15 residues. Per germline, CDR1 LGHDT and CDR2 YNNKEL (reference sequence). The DNA for the CDR3 is TGTGCCAGCAGCCCCTCGCATGGCCCGGGCACTGAAGCTTTCTTT. It is translated as CASSPSHGPGTEAFF.

The chain is built from TRBV20-1 and TRBJ2-7, with D possibly being TRBD1 or TRBD2 (5 bases each). The germline V gene encodes CDR1 DFQATT and CDR2 SNEGSKA (reference sequence). V dropped 4 bases and J dropped 7 bases, with 17 bases sitting between them. This CDR3 is built from 13 residues. The CDR3 sequence: CSAIGTTWFEQYF. CDR3 bases: TGCAGTGCTATAGGGACCACCTGGTTTGAGCAGTACTTC.

Only one count was recorded for this clonotype. V is TRBV12-3 or TRBV12-4 and J is TRBJ1-1; D ambiguous. CDR3 size: 11 residues. V was shortened by 6 bases and J by 5 bases, with 7 bases between the two germline ends. CDR3 amino acids: CASRQSTEAFF. As DNA, the CDR3 is TGTGCCAGCAGACAGAGTACTGAAGCTTTCTTT.

The CDR3 DNA follows: TGTGCCAGCAGTTTATCCCCAACAGGGGCGGAATACGAGCAGTACTTC. It codes for CASSLSPTGAEYEQYF. The chain couples TRBV27 to TRBJ2-7, with 7 bases aligning to TRBD1. Per germline, CDR1 MNHEY and CDR2 SMNVEV (reference sequence). This CDR3 region has 16 residues. Trimming took 0 bases from V and 4 from J; bases not matched to a gene: 9.

The chain has TRBV10-3 and TRBJ2-1, with TRBD2 matching 13 bases. The CDR3 consists of 13 residues. Germline lookup yields CDR1 ENHRY and CDR2 SYGVKD. Trimming removed 10 bases from V and 9 bases from J; junction bases left unmatched: 6. CDR3 in amino acids: CANGLAGEAEQFF. The DNA of the CDR3 is TGTGCCAACGGACTAGCGGGAGAGGCTGAGCAGTTCTTC.

The gene calls are TRBV28 and TRBJ2-4, with D uncertain. CDR3 length: 11 residues. Per germline, CDR1 MDHEN and CDR2 SYDVKM. V was shortened by 10 bases and J by 7 bases, with 11 bases between the two germline ends. The CDR3 DNA is TGTGCCACCGGTAGGGCCAACATTCAGTACTTC. Amino acids: CATGRANIQYF.

The chain links TRBV6-2 or TRBV6-3 to TRBJ2-3; D uncertain. CDR3 length: 12 residues. Trimming took off 4 bases at V and 4 bases at J, with 6 bases between the two ends. The germline V gene has CDR1 MNHEY and CDR2 SVGEGT. This chain's CDR3 is CASSSTSDTQYF. CDR3 bases: TGTGCCAGCAGTTCGACATCAGATACGCAGTATTTT.

The CDR3: CASSYTSGRGSEQFF. CDR3 coding DNA: TGTGCCAGCAGTTATACTAGCGGGAGAGGTAGTGAGCAGTTCTTC. This chain joins TRBV12-3 or TRBV12-4 and TRBJ2-1; 11 nucleotides agree with TRBD2. CDR3 length: 15 amino acids. Trimming removed 4 bases from V and 9 bases from J; junction bases left unmatched: 8.

CDR3: CASSLRFSEKLFF. The CDR3 DNA sequence: TGTGCCAGCAGTTTGAGGTTTTCTGAAAAACTGTTTTTT. V and J are TRBV28 and TRBJ1-4, with D hard to call. This CDR3 contains 13 residues. Germline V gene data show CDR1 as MDHEN and CDR2 as SYDVKM. Deletions cut 3 bases from V and 7 bases from J, with 9 bases between.

This clonotype was seen only once. The CDR3: CAISGLAGVQETQYF. The CDR3 DNA reads TGTGCCATCAGTGGACTAGCGGGAGTTCAAGAGACCCAGTACTTC. The gene calls are TRBV10-3 and TRBJ2-5; 12 nucleotides align to TRBD2. V was clipped by 4 bases and J by 2 bases; unmatched bases: 2. CDR1 is ENHRY, CDR2 SYGVKD, per germline. The length of the CDR3 is 15 residues.

This chain uses TRBV29-1 with TRBJ2-2; the D is unclear. Trimming took 3 bases from V and 2 from J, leaving 7 bases between them. This CDR3 contains 13 residues. Germline-derived CDR1 and CDR2 are SQVTM and ANQGSEA. The CDR3 here is CSVDHTNTGELFF. CDR3 nucleotides: TGCAGCGTTGATCACACTAACACCGGGGAGCTGTTTTTT.

The chain links TRBV5-1 to TRBJ2-1; TRBD2 agrees at 14 bases. The CDR3 spans 17 residues. Germline CDR1 is SGHRS and CDR2 is YFSETQ. V shed 4 bases and J 6 bases; nucleotides not matched to a gene: 9. The CDR3 region has the DNA TGCGCCAGCAGCAAACGCCCGACTAGCGGGAGGGCCAATGAGCAGTTCTTC. It encodes CASSKRPTSGRANEQFF. Supplemented by reference TRBV5-1 and TRBJ2-1, the full variable domain reads KAGVTQTPRYLIKTRGQQVTLSCSPISGHRSVSWYQQTPGQGLQFLFEYFSETQRNKGNFPGRFSGRQFSNSRSEMNVSTLELGDSALYLCASSKRPTSGRANEQFFGPGTRLTVL.

The chain uses TRBV29-1 and TRBJ2-7, with 7 bases fitting TRBD1. V shed 5 bases, J shed 1 base, and the junction held 8 bases outside the gene matches. Per germline, CDR1 SQVTM and CDR2 ANQGSEA. This CDR3 is built from 14 residues. CDR3 nucleotide sequence: TGCAGCGTTCTGCCTGGACAGGTATCCTACGAGCAGTACTTC. Amino acids: CSVLPGQVSYEQYF.

Concerning this clonotype itself: A read error may account for a junction end that differs from germline. The chain links TRBV4-1 to TRBJ1-5; no clear D gene. The CDR3 spans 16 residues. Germline CDR1 is MGHRA and CDR2 is YSYEKL. DNA of the CDR3: TGCGCGAGCAGCCACCACGGACCCTTTCTTAATCAGCCCCAGCATTTT. This translates into CASSHHGPFLNQPQHF.